The clone carrying this T cell receptor beta chain occurred a few times. The target antigen is unknown. PCR primers comprised 60 Vbeta and 13 Jbeta primers. The data were produced by immunoSEQ multiplex PCR, yet TCRdb's version contains in-frame clones alone and is incomplete. The sample has more than 80,000 clones; about 75% are singletons. The record originates from a study of cytomegalovirus exposure and HLA in healthy donors. Study findings and constraints: Through in vitro validation, a few CMV-associated chains were shown to be specific for CMV antigens.

The V segment lost 7 bases and the J segment 6 bases; nucleotides outside the gene matches: 8. The V gene's germline CDR1 is SQVTM and CDR2 ANQGSEA. This CDR3 comprises 12 residues. Sequencing used PBMCs. V gene TRBV29-1 combines with J gene TRBJ1-1; 7 positions agree with TRBD1. The clonotype comes from a male donor in good health and CMV-seropositive. Here the CDR3 DNA reads TGCAGCGCCCAGGGGGGATTGGCTGAAGCTTTCTTT. This codes for CSAQGGLAEAFF.